This TCR beta chain stems from a study of T cell responses to AZD1222 COVID-19 vaccine. Sequencing was performed with immunoSEQ multiplex PCR; in TCRdb, only in-frame clones are kept and a portion is missing. Here the sample spans under 150,000 clones, around four fifths being singletons. Overall study results and limits: Spike-specific TCR breadth and depth grew following two AZD1222 doses. Nearly half of spike-specific TCRs reportedly target unmutated variant regions. None of the repertoires were sampled until the peak T cell response had passed. The donor group comprised mostly white British people and more females; the analysis possibly underestimated clonal diversity.

With respect to this clone: Its antigen is as yet unknown.

The CDR3 loop spans 13 amino acids. Germline CDR1 and CDR2: SNHLY and FYNNEI. V shed 7 bases and J 12 bases; nucleotides not matched to a gene: 8. V and J are TRBV2 and TRBJ2-1, with 11 bases lining up with TRBD2. This receptor was obtained from an adult in good health. Sequencing used peripheral blood, obtained on day 0 of MenACWY control vaccination. The CDR3 DNA sequence: TGTGCCAGCACCTTACCCGGACTAGCGGGGCAGTTCTTC. This translates into CASTLPGLAGQFF. Drawing the rest from reference TRBV2 and TRBJ2-1, the complete variable domain is EPEVTQTPSHQVTQMGQEVILRCVPISNHLYFYWYRQILGQKVEFLVSFYNNEISEKSEIFDDQFSVERPDGSNFTLKIRSTKLEDSAMYFCASTLPGLAGQFFGPGTRLTVL.